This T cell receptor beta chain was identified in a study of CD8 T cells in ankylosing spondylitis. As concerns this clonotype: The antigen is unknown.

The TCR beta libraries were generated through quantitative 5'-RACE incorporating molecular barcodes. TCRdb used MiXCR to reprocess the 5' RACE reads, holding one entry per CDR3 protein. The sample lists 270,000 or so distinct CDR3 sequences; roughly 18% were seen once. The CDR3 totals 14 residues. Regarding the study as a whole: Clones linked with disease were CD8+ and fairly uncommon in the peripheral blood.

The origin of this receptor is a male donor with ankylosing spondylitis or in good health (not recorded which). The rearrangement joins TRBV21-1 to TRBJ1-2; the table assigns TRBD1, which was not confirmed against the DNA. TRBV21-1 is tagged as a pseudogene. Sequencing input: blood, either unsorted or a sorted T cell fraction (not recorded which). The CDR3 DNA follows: TGTGCCAGCAGCAAAGGGGGCAGGGATTATGGCTACACCTTC. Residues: CASSKGGRDYGYTF.